This passage covers 23 T cell receptor beta chains from one sample sequenced in a study of cytomegalovirus exposure and HLA in healthy donors. Vbeta (60) and Jbeta (13) primers were used in the PCR. Using immunoSEQ multiplex PCR, the repertoire was profiled, and TCRdb retains in-frame clones only, with some absent. This table has roughly 99,000 clones, more than 75% appearing once. Sequencing input: PBMCs. All receptors derive from a woman aged 40 to 50 in good health and CMV-seronegative.

The rearrangement uses TRBV4-3 and TRBJ2-7; D might be TRBD1 (6 bases). V was cut by 3 bases and J by 6 bases, with 12 bases left in between. The CDR3 length is 13 residues. From germline, CDR1 is LGHNA and CDR2 YSLEER. The CDR3 DNA reads as TGCGCCAGCAGCCAGTTACAGGGTCTCGAGCAGTACTTC. This encodes CASSQLQGLEQYF.

The chain combines TRBV5-1 with TRBJ1-4; tentative D call: TRBD1 (5 bases). The CDR3 has 14 amino acids. V dropped 0 bases and J dropped 6 bases, with 9 bases sitting between them. The germline V gene encodes CDR1 SGHRS and CDR2 YFSETQ. The CDR3 DNA follows: TGCGCCAGCAGCTTGGAAGGGGTGTATGAAAAACTGTTTTTT. It encodes CASSLEGVYEKLFF.

The table lists this clone with a few counts. The chain links TRBV4-2 to TRBJ1-1, with D uncertain. This CDR3 spans 15 amino acids. Germline assignment: CDR1 LGHNA and CDR2 YNFKEQ. Trimming left V 4 bases short and J 2 bases short, with 14 bases between. The CDR3 region has the DNA TGTGCCAGCAGCCTTGAGGCGAGAGATAACACTGAAGCTTTCTTT. Translation gives CASSLEARDNTEAFF.

This chain joins TRBV7-2 and TRBJ2-3; a possible D gene is TRBD1 (5 bases). V gave up 5 bases and J gave up 2 bases, with 11 bases separating them. The CDR3 is 14 amino acids. Germline-derived CDR1 and CDR2 are SGHTA and FQGNSA. Here the CDR3 reads CASSQNRYTDTQYF. The CDR3 nucleotides are TGTGCCAGCAGCCAGAACAGGTACACAGATACGCAGTATTTT.

The chain combines TRBV6-4 with TRBJ2-1, with a tentative D call TRBD2 (5 bases). The CDR3 is made up of 14 amino acids. V was clipped by 6 bases and J by 5 bases, with 14 bases between them. CDR1 and CDR2 from the germline V gene are MRHNA and SNTAGT. CDR3 protein: CASSADGEHNEQFF. CDR3 DNA: TGTGCCAGCAGCGCGGACGGGGAACACAATGAGCAGTTCTTC.

The chain links TRBV9 to TRBJ2-3, with D tentatively TRBD1 (6 bases). V lost 3 bases, J lost 4 bases, and 9 bases lay in between. CDR3 size: 13 residues. Germline V gene data show CDR1 as SGDLS and CDR2 as YYNGEE. Here the CDR3 reads CASSADSSDTQYF. The CDR3 bases are TGTGCCAGCAGCGCGGACAGTTCAGATACGCAGTATTTT.

The chain recombines TRBV15 with TRBJ2-7; tentative D call: TRBD2 (6 bases). The V end lost 1 base, the J end lost 6 bases, and 16 bases lay between the germline ends. The CDR3 contains 15 residues. The germline gives CDR1 LNHNV, CDR2 YYDKDF (reference sequence). CDR3 sequence (DNA): TGTGCCACCAGCAGAGCTCCCGGGACTGGACGCGAGCAGTACTTC. Residues: CATSRAPGTGREQYF.

Here the CDR3 reads CASREDSNTEAFF. The CDR3 DNA reads as TGTGCCAGTAGAGAGGACTCGAACACTGAAGCTTTCTTT. This sequence joins TRBV19 and TRBJ1-1, with unresolved D. V lost 6 bases and J lost 1, with 9 bases in between. This CDR3 has 13 amino acids. The V gene's germline CDR1 is LNHDA and CDR2 SQIVND (reference sequence).

The chain is built from TRBV11-1 and TRBJ2-2, with a weak D call TRBD1 (5 bases). The CDR3 runs to 13 residues. Germline loops: CDR1 SGHAT, CDR2 FQDESV (reference sequence). Trimming pared 1 base from V and 6 bases from J, leaving 6 bases between. Here the CDR3 DNA reads TGTGCCAGCAGCTTAGAAGGGGCCGGGGAGCTGTTTTTT. It translates to CASSLEGAGELFF.

The gene calls are TRBV6-5 and TRBJ2-5, with TRBD2 matching 11 bases. Germline V gene sequence: CDR1 MNHEY, CDR2 SVGAGI. The CDR3 extends over 15 amino acids. V dropped 6 bases and J dropped 5; count of bases not matched to a gene: 8. In DNA, the CDR3 is TGTGCCAGCAGAGCCGGAGTAGCGGGGGGGGAGACCCAGTACTTC. This gives the protein CASRAGVAGGETQYF.

J is TRBJ1-1 and V is TRBV9; 8 nucleotides agree with TRBD1. Germline values: CDR1 SGDLS, CDR2 YYNGEE. V lost 0 bases to trimming and J lost 6 bases; unmatched junction nucleotides: 10. The CDR3 has 16 residues. CDR3 nucleotide sequence: TGTGCCAGCAGCGTAGACCCCCCCGACAGGGGCGCTGAAGCTTTCTTT. It is translated as CASSVDPPDRGAEAFF.

The chain joins TRBV5-1 to TRBJ1-2, with 7 positions matching TRBD1. This CDR3 spans 14 amino acids. Per germline, CDR1 SGHRS and CDR2 YFSETQ. J gave up 1 base and V 5 bases, and 5 bases lay outside the gene matches. The CDR3 DNA reads TGCGCCAGCAGGTCGACAGGGATTAACTATGGCTACACCTTC. This gives the protein CASRSTGINYGYTF. The full variable domain, completed using reference TRBV5-1 and TRBJ1-2, is KAGVTQTPRYLIKTRGQQVTLSCSPISGHRSVSWYQQTPGQGLQFLFEYFSETQRNKGNFPGRFSGRQFSNSRSEMNVSTLELGDSALYLCASRSTGINYGYTFGSGTRLTVV.

The chain joins TRBV30 to TRBJ2-2; the D gene is possibly TRBD1 (5 bases). Germline loops: CDR1 GTSNPN, CDR2 SVGIG (reference sequence). The CDR3 contains 14 residues. The V gene lost 2 bases and the J gene lost 3 bases, with 10 bases spanning the gap. The CDR3 nucleotides are TGTGCCTGGAGTAAAGGGGTGCACACCGGGGAGCTGTTTTTT. Protein: CAWSKGVHTGELFF. Using reference TRBV30 and TRBJ2-2 for the parts outside the CDR3, the full variable domain is SQTIHQWPATLVQPVGSPLSLECTVEGTSNPNLYWYRQAAGRGLQLLFYSVGIGQISSEVPQNLSASRPQDRQFILSSKKLLLSDSGFYLCAWSKGVHTGELFFGEGSRLTVL.

Comments on this clone: One end of the junction is discordant with germline, which a read error may explain. This rearrangement joins TRBV30 to TRBJ1-2; D ambiguous. The germline gives CDR1 GTSNPN, CDR2 SVGIG (reference sequence). CDR3 length: 13 amino acids. In DNA, the CDR3 is TGTGCCTGGAACCCGAATCCTAACTATGGCTACCCCTTC. Translating it yields CAWNPNPNYGYPF.

This clone was recorded only once. This sequence joins TRBV19 and TRBJ1-4; D may be TRBD1 (5 bases). This CDR3 comprises 15 residues. Germline CDR1 LNHDA, CDR2 SQIVND (reference sequence). V lost 5 bases and J lost 6, with 16 bases in between. CDR3 sequence: CASSSGLLSYEKLFF. The CDR3 DNA is TGTGCCAGTAGTTCGGGACTCCTGAGCTATGAAAAACTGTTTTTT.

This chain connects TRBV29-1 to TRBJ1-1; D possibly corresponds to TRBD1 (6 bases). V shed 3 bases and J shed 1 base, with 9 bases lying between them. The CDR3 sequence is 13 residues long. The germline CDR1 and CDR2 sequences are SQVTM and ANQGSEA. In DNA, the CDR3 is TGCAGCGTTGATCCAGGGGCGAACACTGAAGCTTTCTTT. This encodes CSVDPGANTEAFF.

This clone turned up a few times. CDR3 coding DNA: TGTGCCAGCAGCCAAGATCTACGAATAAACACTGAAGCTTTCTTT. Its protein is CASSQDLRINTEAFF. The chain employs TRBV4-2 and TRBJ1-1; D ambiguous. V gave up 0 bases and J gave up 2 bases, with 10 bases separating them. Per germline, CDR1 LGHNA and CDR2 YNFKEQ. The CDR3 loop spans 15 amino acids.

V gene TRBV5-5 combines with J gene TRBJ1-2; D is perhaps TRBD1 (6 bases). Germline V gene sequence: CDR1 SGHKS, CDR2 YYEKEE (reference sequence). The V end was cut by 3 bases, the J end by 4 bases, with 13 bases between. This CDR3 comprises 14 residues. The CDR3 DNA is TGTGCCAGCAGCTCGTCGGGGGGCGGCTATGGCTACACCTTC. Protein: CASSSSGGGYGYTF.

The chain combines TRBV18 with TRBJ2-5; D uncertain. V lost 2 bases and J 5 bases, leaving 6 bases between the germline ends. Germline CDR1 and CDR2: KGHSH and LQKENI. The CDR3 contains 12 residues. CDR3 nucleotide sequence: TGTGCCAGCTCACCAAGGAGTGAGACCCAGTACTTC. Residues: CASSPRSETQYF.

This sequence joins TRBV27 and TRBJ2-1; 9 nucleotides agree with TRBD2. Trimming at V came to 3 bases and at J to 2 bases, leaving 2 bases not matched to a gene. CDR3 length equals 15 residues. Germline CDR1 MNHEY, CDR2 SMNVEV (reference sequence). The CDR3 nucleotides read TGTGCCAGCAGTTTCTTAGCGGGAGCCTACAATGAGCAGTTCTTC. Encoded protein: CASSFLAGAYNEQFF.

This clone was seen a handful of times. The chain joins TRBV11-3 to TRBJ2-1; TRBD2 matches 7 bases. After removal of 5 bases from V and 4 bases from J, the junction contained 8 bases not matched to a gene. The CDR3 runs 15 residues. Germline loops: CDR1 SGHNT, CDR2 YENEEA. This CDR3 is CASSVGGETYNEQFF. CDR3 coding DNA: TGTGCCAGCAGCGTGGGGGGGGAAACATACAATGAGCAGTTCTTC.

Only one count was recorded for this clone. This chain uses TRBV27 with TRBJ2-7, with 9 bases lining up with TRBD2. The CDR3 runs 14 residues. Germline V gene sequence: CDR1 MNHEY, CDR2 SMNVEV (reference sequence). V shed 6 bases and J 1 base; nucleotides not matched to a gene: 4. CDR3 sequence: CASRIAGVSYEQYF. CDR3 coding DNA: TGTGCCAGCAGAATAGCGGGGGTGTCCTACGAGCAGTACTTC.

This sequence joins TRBV14 and TRBJ2-1, with D uncertain. The CDR3 loop spans 12 amino acids. The germline CDR1 and CDR2 sequences are SGHDN and FVKESK. Trimming removed 1 base at V and 6 bases at J, with 4 bases between. Written as DNA, the CDR3 is TGTGCCAGCAGCCAAGTCGGCAATGAGCAGTTCTTC. It translates to CASSQVGNEQFF. Full variable domain (missing parts from reference TRBV14 and TRBJ2-1): EAGVTQFPSHSVIEKGQTVTLRCDPISGHDNLYWYRRVMGKEIKFLLHFVKESKQDESGMPNNRFLAERTGGTYSTLKVQPAELEDSGVYFCASSQVGNEQFFGPGTRLTVL.